Shown below are 4 T cell receptor beta chains from a single sample sequenced in a study of regulatory T cells in long-lasting Graves disease. CDR3-region Arm-PCR and iRepertoire HTBI primers produced the TCR beta libraries. Using its own MiXCR run on the multiplex PCR reads, TCRdb lists one record per CDR3 protein. Of 700,000 or so distinct CDR3 sequences in the sample, 30% are singletons; the top ten hold 42%. Time point noted: persistent/refractory GD, antithyroid drugs over 5 years with positive TRAb. RNA isolated from PBMCs was used to make the TCR library. The sample was peripheral blood mononuclear cells (PBMCs), taken when the disease was refractory, from a patient treated with antithyroid drugs. These TCRs come from a female donor with Graves disease.

This chain uses TRBV29-1 with TRBJ2-5; 9 positions match TRBD1. J gave up 5 bases and V 3 bases, and 4 bases lay outside the gene matches. Germline V gene lookup returns CDR1 SQVTM and CDR2 ANQGSEA. This CDR3 spans 13 amino acids. For the CDR3, the DNA is TGCAGCGTTGATGCGACAGGGGGGGAGACCCAGTACTTC. This gives the protein CSVDATGGETQYF.

For this clonotype: Possible read error: a much larger clone is one base away. The chain carries TRBV12-5 and TRBJ2-7, with 8 bases aligning to TRBD2. CDR3 length: 15 residues. In germline, CDR1 is LGHNT, CDR2 FRNRAP. The CDR3 loop is CASGVPGLETYGQYF. As DNA, the CDR3 is TGTGCTAGTGGGGTCCCGGGACTAGAGACCTACGGGCAGTACTTC.

The genes are TRBV9 and TRBJ2-7; 7 positions match TRBD1. The junction had 10 bases not matched to a gene; V was cut back by 4 bases and J by 0 bases. In germline, CDR1 is SGDLS, CDR2 YYNGEE. CDR3 length: 16 residues. As DNA, the CDR3 is TGTGCCAGCAGCTCCAACCCCCGGGACAGCTCCTACGAGCAGTACTTC. Protein sequence: CASSSNPRDSSYEQYF.

This clonotype was detected a few times. The J gene is TRBJ2-5, the V gene TRBV30, with 8 bases lining up with TRBD2. V shed 3 bases and J 5 bases; nucleotides not matched to a gene: 8. This CDR3 has 14 residues. CDR1 GTSNPN and CDR2 SVGIG come from the germline V gene (reference sequence). CDR3 region: CAWRSGRWLETQYF. CDR3 nucleotides: TGTGCCTGGAGAAGCGGGAGATGGTTGGAGACCCAGTACTTC. Looking up the rest from reference TRBV30 and TRBJ2-5 gives the full variable domain: SQTIHQWPATLVQPVGSPLSLECTVEGTSNPNLYWYRQAAGRGLQLLFYSVGIGQISSEVPQNLSASRPQDRQFILSSKKLLLSDSGFYLCAWRSGRWLETQYFGPGTRLLVL.